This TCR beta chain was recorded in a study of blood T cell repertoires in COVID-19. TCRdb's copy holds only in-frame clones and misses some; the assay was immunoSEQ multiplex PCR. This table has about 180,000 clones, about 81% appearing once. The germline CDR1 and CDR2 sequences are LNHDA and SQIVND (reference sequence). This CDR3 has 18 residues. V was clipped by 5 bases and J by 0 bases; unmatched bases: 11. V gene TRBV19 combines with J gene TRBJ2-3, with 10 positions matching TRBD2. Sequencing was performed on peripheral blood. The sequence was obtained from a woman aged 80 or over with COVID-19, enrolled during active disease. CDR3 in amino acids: CASSVPSGSLTSTDTQYF. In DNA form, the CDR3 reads TGTGCCAGTAGTGTCCCTAGCGGGAGTCTAACTAGCACAGATACGCAGTATTTT.